The clone carrying this TCR beta chain occurred many times. Its antigen is as yet unknown. Healthy Caucasians supplied all donations. A template switching step contributed a universal primer site, while unique molecular identifiers were present in the cDNA. TCRdb reanalysed the 5' RACE reads using MiXCR and keeps one entry per CDR3 protein. The sample includes 1,800,000 or so distinct CDR3 sequences, less than 35% of them seen just once. The data originate from a study of identical twins. Overall study findings and caveats: High-abundance cord blood beta clonotypes had fewer insertions; memory repertoires showed none.

Germline CDR1 is SGDLS and CDR2 is YYNGEE. The V and J ends lost 0 bases and 8 bases, in that order; junction bases with no gene match: 5. The CDR3 totals 14 residues. The sequence was obtained from a newborn girl in good health. V gene TRBV9 combines with J gene TRBJ1-2, with 9 bases fitting TRBD1. The sample comprised cord blood. This CDR3 is CASSVAGTGSGYTF. The CDR3 coding sequence is TGTGCCAGCAGCGTAGCCGGGACAGGGTCCGGCTACACCTTC.